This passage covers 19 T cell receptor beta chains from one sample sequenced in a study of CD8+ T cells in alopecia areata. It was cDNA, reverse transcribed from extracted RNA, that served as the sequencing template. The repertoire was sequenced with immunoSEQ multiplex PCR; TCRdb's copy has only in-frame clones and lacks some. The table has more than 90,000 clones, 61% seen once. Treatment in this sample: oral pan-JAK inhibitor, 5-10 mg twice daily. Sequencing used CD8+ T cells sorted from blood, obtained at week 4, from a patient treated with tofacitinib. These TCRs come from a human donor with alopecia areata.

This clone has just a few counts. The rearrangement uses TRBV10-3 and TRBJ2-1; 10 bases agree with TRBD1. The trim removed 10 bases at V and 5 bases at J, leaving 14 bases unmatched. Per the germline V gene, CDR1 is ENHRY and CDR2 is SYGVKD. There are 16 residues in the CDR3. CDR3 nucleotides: TGTGCCACAAATCTGGGACAGGGGAATGTGCACAATGAGCAGTTCTTC. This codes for CATNLGQGNVHNEQFF.

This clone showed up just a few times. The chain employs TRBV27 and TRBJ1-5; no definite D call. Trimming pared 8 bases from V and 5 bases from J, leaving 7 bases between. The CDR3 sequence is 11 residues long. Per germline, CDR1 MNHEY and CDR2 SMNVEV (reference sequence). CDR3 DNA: TGTGCCAGCGGTTACTATCAGCCCCAGCATTTT. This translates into CASGYYQPQHF.

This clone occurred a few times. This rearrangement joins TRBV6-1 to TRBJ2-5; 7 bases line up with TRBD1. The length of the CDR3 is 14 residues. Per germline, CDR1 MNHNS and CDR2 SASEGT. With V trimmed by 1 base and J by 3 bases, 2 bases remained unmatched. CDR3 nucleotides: TGTGCCAGCAGTGAAGGACAGGGCGAAGAGACCCAGTACTTC. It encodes CASSEGQGEETQYF.

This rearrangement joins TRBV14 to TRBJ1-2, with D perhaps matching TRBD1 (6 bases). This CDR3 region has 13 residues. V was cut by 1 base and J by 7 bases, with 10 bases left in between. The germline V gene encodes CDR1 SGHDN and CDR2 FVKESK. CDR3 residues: CASSQGTGFGYTF. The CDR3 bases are TGTGCCAGCAGCCAAGGAACAGGGTTTGGCTACACCTTC.

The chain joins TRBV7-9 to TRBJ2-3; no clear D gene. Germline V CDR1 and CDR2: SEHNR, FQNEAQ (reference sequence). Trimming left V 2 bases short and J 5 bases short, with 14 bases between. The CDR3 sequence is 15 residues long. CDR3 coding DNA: TGTGCCAGCAGCTTACTCCCCACTAACCGAGATACGCAGTATTTT. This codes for CASSLLPTNRDTQYF.

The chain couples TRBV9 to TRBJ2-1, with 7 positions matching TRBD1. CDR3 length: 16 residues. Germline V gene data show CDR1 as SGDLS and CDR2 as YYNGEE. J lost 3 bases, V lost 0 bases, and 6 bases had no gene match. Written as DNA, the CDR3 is TGTGCCAGCAGCGTAGGTCGTCGGGACAGCTACAATGAGCAGTTCTTC. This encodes CASSVGRRDSYNEQFF. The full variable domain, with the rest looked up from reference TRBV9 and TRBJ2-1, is DSGVTQTPKHLITATGQRVTLRCSPRSGDLSVYWYQQSLDQGLQFLIQYYNGEERAKGNILERFSAQQFPDLHSELNLSSLELGDSALYFCASSVGRRDSYNEQFFGPGTRLTVL.

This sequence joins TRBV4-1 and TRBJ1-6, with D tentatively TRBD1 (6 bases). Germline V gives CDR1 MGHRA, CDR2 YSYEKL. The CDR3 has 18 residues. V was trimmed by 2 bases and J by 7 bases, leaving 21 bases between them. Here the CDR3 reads CASSQSPTGTLGNSPLHF. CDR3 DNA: TGCGCCAGCAGCCAAAGCCCCACAGGGACACTTGGCAATTCACCCCTCCACTTT.

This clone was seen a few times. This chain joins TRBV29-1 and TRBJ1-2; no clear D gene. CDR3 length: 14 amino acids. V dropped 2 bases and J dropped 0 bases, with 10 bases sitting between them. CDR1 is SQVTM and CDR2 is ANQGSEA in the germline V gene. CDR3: CSVEPGLTNYGYTF. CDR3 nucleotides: TGCAGCGTTGAACCAGGCCTCACTAACTATGGCTACACCTTC.

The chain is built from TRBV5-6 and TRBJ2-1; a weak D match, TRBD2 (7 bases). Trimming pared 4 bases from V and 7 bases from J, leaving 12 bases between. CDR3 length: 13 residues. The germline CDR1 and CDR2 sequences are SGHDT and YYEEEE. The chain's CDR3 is CASSPEGGNEQFF. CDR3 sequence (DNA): TGTGCCAGCAGCCCGGAGGGGGGGAATGAGCAGTTCTTC. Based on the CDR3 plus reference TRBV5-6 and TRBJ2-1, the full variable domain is DAGVTQSPTHLIKTRGQQVTLRCSPKSGHDTVSWYQQALGQGPQFIFQYYEEEERQRGNFPDRFSGHQFPNYSSELNVNALLLGDSALYLCASSPEGGNEQFFGPGTRLTVL.

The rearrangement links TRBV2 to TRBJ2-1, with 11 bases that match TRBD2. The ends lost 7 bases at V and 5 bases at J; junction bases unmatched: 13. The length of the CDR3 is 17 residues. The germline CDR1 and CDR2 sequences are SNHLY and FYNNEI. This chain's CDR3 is CASIPWASGRIDNEQFF. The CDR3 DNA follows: TGTGCCAGCATCCCCTGGGCTAGCGGGAGGATAGACAATGAGCAGTTCTTC.

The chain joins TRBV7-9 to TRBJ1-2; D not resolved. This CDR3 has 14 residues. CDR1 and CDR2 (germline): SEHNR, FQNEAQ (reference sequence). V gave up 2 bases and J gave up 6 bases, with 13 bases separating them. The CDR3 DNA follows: TGTGCCAGCAGCTTATTATCTCGGCCGGATGGCTACACCTTC. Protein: CASSLLSRPDGYTF.

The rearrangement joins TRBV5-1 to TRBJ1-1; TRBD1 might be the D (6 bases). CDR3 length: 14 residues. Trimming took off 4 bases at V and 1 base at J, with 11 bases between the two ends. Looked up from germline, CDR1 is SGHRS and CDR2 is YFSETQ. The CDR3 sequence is CASSADRTNTEAFF. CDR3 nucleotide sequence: TGCGCCAGCAGCGCCGACAGGACGAACACTGAAGCTTTCTTT.

The CDR3 region has the DNA TGTGCCTGGAGTGAGCAACCAAACACTGAAGCTTTCTTT. Residues: CAWSEQPNTEAFF. The J gene is TRBJ1-1, the V gene TRBV30; the D is unclear. CDR1 GTSNPN and CDR2 SVGIG come from the germline V gene (reference sequence). This CDR3 has 13 amino acids. Between the trimmed V and J ends, which lost 1 base and 2 bases, there was a span of 8 bases.

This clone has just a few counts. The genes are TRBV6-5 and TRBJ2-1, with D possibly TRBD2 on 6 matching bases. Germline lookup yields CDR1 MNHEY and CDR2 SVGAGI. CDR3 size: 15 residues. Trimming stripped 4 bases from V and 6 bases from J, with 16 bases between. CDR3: CASSSGPPGVNEQFF. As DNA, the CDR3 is TGTGCCAGCAGTTCGGGACCCCCGGGAGTCAATGAGCAGTTCTTC.

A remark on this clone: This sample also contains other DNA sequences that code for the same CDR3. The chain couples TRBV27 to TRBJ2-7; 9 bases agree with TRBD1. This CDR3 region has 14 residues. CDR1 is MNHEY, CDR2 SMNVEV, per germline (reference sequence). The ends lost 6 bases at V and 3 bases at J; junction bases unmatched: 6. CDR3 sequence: CASSPTGGGYEQYF. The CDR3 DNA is TGTGCCAGCAGCCCGACAGGGGGGGGCTACGAGCAGTACTTC.

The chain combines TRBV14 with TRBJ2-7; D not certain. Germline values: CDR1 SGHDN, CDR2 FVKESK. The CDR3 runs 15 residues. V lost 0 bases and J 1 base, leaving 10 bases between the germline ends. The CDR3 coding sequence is TGTGCCAGCAGCCAAGAACGCGACTGGTCCTACGAGCAGTACTTC. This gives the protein CASSQERDWSYEQYF.

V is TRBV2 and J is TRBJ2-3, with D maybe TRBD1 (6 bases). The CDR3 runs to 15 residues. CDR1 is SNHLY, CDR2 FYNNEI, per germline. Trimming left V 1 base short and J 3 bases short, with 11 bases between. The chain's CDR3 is CASSEDRAITDTQYF. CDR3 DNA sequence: TGTGCCAGCAGTGAAGACAGGGCGATTACAGATACGCAGTATTTT. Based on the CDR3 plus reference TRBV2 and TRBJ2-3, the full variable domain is EPEVTQTPSHQVTQMGQEVILRCVPISNHLYFYWYRQILGQKVEFLVSFYNNEISEKSEIFDDQFSVERPDGSNFTLKIRSTKLEDSAMYFCASSEDRAITDTQYFGPGTRLTVL.

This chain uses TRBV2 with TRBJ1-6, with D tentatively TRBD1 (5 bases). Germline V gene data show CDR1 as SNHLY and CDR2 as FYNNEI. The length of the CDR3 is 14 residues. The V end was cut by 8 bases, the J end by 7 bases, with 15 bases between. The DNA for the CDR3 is TGTGCCAGCTGCGCACCAGGGATGAATTCACCCCTCCACTTT. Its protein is CASCAPGMNSPLHF.

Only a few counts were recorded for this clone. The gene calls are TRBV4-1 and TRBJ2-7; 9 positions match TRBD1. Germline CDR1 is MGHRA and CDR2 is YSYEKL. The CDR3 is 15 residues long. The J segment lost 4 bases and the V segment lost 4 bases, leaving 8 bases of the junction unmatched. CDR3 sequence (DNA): TGCGCCAGCAGCCTGTTGGACAGGGGTAGTTACGAGCAGTACTTC. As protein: CASSLLDRGSYEQYF.